The 30 T cell receptor beta chains below were found in one sample sequenced in a study of blood T cell repertoires in COVID-19. Sequenced by immunoSEQ multiplex PCR; TCRdb stores in-frame clones only, minus some. This sample has some 80,000 clones, with roughly 90% found just once. Sequences were obtained from peripheral blood. These receptors were obtained from a human donor in a cohort sampled during active COVID-19.

This clone was seen just once. V usage is TRBV20-1 and J usage is TRBJ1-6; weak D call: TRBD1 (5 bases). V lost 3 bases to trimming and J lost 7 bases, with 13 bases between them. From germline, CDR1 is DFQATT and CDR2 SNEGSKA (reference sequence). The CDR3 has 14 residues. The CDR3 sequence is CSASLAGKNSPLHF. For the CDR3, the DNA is TGCAGTGCTAGTTTAGCAGGGAAGAATTCACCCCTCCACTTT.

The chain combines TRBV9 with TRBJ2-5; D possibly corresponds to TRBD1 (6 bases). Germline V gives CDR1 SGDLS, CDR2 YYNGEE. The length of the CDR3 is 14 residues. V was cut by 4 bases and J by 8 bases, with 18 bases left in between. The CDR3 sequence: CASSPPRDTQTQYF. The DNA of the CDR3 is TGTGCCAGCAGCCCCCCCCGGGACACTCAAACCCAGTACTTC.

The V gene is TRBV9, the J gene TRBJ2-7; 7 nucleotides line up with TRBD1. This CDR3 spans 13 amino acids. Germline CDR1 is SGDLS and CDR2 is YYNGEE. Germline trimming cut 3 bases from V and 3 bases from J; bases unmatched to any gene: 3. The CDR3 coding sequence is TGTGCCAGCAGCGCAGGGACAGACTACGAGCAGTACTTC. Translating it yields CASSAGTDYEQYF.

This chain connects TRBV30 to TRBJ2-3; the D is unclear. Germline assignment: CDR1 GTSNPN and CDR2 SVGIG (reference sequence). The CDR3 contains 11 residues. V was trimmed by 0 bases and J by 5 bases, leaving 3 bases between them. The DNA for the CDR3 is TGTGCCTGGAGTGTACTAGATACGCAGTATTTT. Translating it yields CAWSVLDTQYF.

This sequence joins TRBV6-2 or TRBV6-3 and TRBJ2-4, with 11 bases that match TRBD2. From germline, CDR1 is MNHEY and CDR2 SVGEGT. This CDR3 spans 20 amino acids. Trimming at V came to 3 bases and at J to 0 bases, leaving 13 bases not matched to a gene. CDR3 bases: TGTGCCAGCAGTTATTACCCACTAGCGGGAGACTATGGAGCCAAAAACATTCAGTACTTC. Translated: CASSYYPLAGDYGAKNIQYF.

The rearrangement uses TRBV2 and TRBJ2-5; 13 bases are shared with TRBD2. Germline lookup yields CDR1 SNHLY and CDR2 FYNNEI. Unmatched junction bases numbered 12, after V lost 7 bases and J lost 7 bases. This CDR3 contains 16 residues. CDR3 nucleotides: TGTGCCAGCATGTCGCTACTAGCGGGAGGGCCGGGGACCCAGTACTTC. Residues: CASMSLLAGGPGTQYF.

The chain links TRBV4-3 to TRBJ2-7, with 7 bases lining up with TRBD2. The CDR3 is made up of 16 amino acids. The V gene's germline CDR1 is LGHNA and CDR2 YSLEER. The junction had 8 bases not matched to a gene; V was cut back by 0 bases and J by 3 bases. CDR3 in DNA: TGCGCCAGCAGCCAAGATGCAGCTGGGGGGGGCTACGAGCAGTACTTC. Its translation is CASSQDAAGGGYEQYF.

The chain is built from TRBV28 and TRBJ1-5; D is perhaps TRBD1 (6 bases). V gave up 7 bases and J gave up 7 bases, with 20 bases separating them. Germline-derived CDR1 and CDR2 are MDHEN and SYDVKM. This CDR3 has 15 residues. Here the CDR3 DNA reads TGTGCCAGCAAGAGGATAGGGGGTTATGGGCAGCCCCAGCATTTT. As protein: CASKRIGGYGQPQHF.

The CDR3 reads CASSRQGTGELFF. CDR3 nucleotide sequence: TGTGCCAGCAGCCGACAGGGCACCGGGGAGCTGTTTTTT. The chain employs TRBV5-6 and TRBJ2-2; TRBD1 matches 7 bases. Germline V gives CDR1 SGHDT, CDR2 YYEEEE. The CDR3 spans 13 residues. V dropped 4 bases and J dropped 4; count of bases not matched to a gene: 1.

The chain uses TRBV6-5 and TRBJ2-7; a possible D gene is TRBD1 (6 bases). From germline, CDR1 is MNHEY and CDR2 SVGAGI. CDR3 length equals 14 residues. Trimming shortened V by 6 bases and J by 5 bases, and 17 bases separated the two germline ends. The CDR3, as DNA: TGTGCCAGCAGCCTCAGGACAGCGGTCCACGAGCAGTACTTC. Translating gives CASSLRTAVHEQYF.

The V call is TRBV6-5, the J call TRBJ2-7, with TRBD2 identical over 13 bases. The V and J ends lost 7 bases and 3 bases, in that order; junction bases with no gene match: 6. CDR3 length: 15 residues. Per germline, CDR1 MNHEY and CDR2 SVGAGI. CDR3 region: CASIRLAGGLYEQYF. CDR3 DNA sequence: TGTGCCAGCATCCGACTAGCGGGGGGCCTCTACGAGCAGTACTTC.

This sequence joins TRBV24-1 and TRBJ2-1, with 13 bases fitting TRBD2. CDR1 and CDR2 from the germline V gene are KGHDR and SFDVKD. The length of the CDR3 is 17 residues. J gave up 7 bases and V 4 bases, and 9 bases lay outside the gene matches. The DNA for the CDR3 is TGTGCCACCAGTGACCGTACTAGCGGGGGGGCCCTTAATGAGCAGTTCTTC. Its protein product is CATSDRTSGGALNEQFF.

The chain couples TRBV29-1 to TRBJ1-2; tentative D call: TRBD1 (6 bases). The V end was cut by 1 base, the J end by 4 bases, with 13 bases between. The CDR3 extends over 14 amino acids. Looked up from germline, CDR1 is SQVTM and CDR2 is ANQGSEA. In nucleotides, the CDR3 is TGCAGCGTTGAAGGGGGGCGCAACCGCTATGGCTACACCTTC. The encoded protein is CSVEGGRNRYGYTF.

The chain recombines TRBV10-1 with TRBJ2-7; 9 bases align to TRBD2. The V and J ends lost 5 bases and 5 bases, in that order; junction bases with no gene match: 16. Germline V gene data show CDR1 as WNHNN and CDR2 as SYGVQD (reference sequence). The CDR3 is 17 amino acids. CDR3 DNA sequence: TGCGCCAGCAGTAACTATTGTAGCGGGAGAGGGGAGAACGAGCAGTACTTC. Residues: CASSNYCSGRGENEQYF.

V and J are TRBV28 and TRBJ2-7; D is possibly TRBD1 (5 bases). Trimming took off 5 bases at V and 5 bases at J, with 16 bases between the two ends. The CDR3 is 14 residues long. Germline loops: CDR1 MDHEN, CDR2 SYDVKM. The CDR3 coding sequence is TGTGCCAGCAGTCCCCTCTCCCCAGGGAACGAGCAGTACTTC. Amino acid sequence: CASSPLSPGNEQYF. The variable domain in full, with the rest retrieved from reference TRBV28 and TRBJ2-7, is DVKVTQSSRYLVKRTGEKVFLECVQDMDHENMFWYRQDPGLGLRLIYFSYDVKMKEKGDIPEGYSVSREKKERFSLILESASTNQTSMYLCASSPLSPGNEQYFGPGTRLTVT.

The gene calls are TRBV29-1 and TRBJ2-7; 12 nucleotides agree with TRBD1. CDR1 is SQVTM, CDR2 ANQGSEA, per germline. The CDR3 totals 14 residues. Unmatched junction bases numbered 6, after V lost 4 bases and J lost 5 bases. CDR3 DNA: TGCAGCGTTGTCACCGGGACAGGGGGCGACGAGCAGTACTTC. Protein product: CSVVTGTGGDEQYF.

V is TRBV7-2 and J is TRBJ1-1, with a tentative D call TRBD1 (5 bases). Germline V gives CDR1 SGHTA, CDR2 FQGNSA. The CDR3 contains 14 residues. V was cut by 5 bases and J by 1 base, with 11 bases left in between. The CDR3 region has the DNA TGTGCCAGCAGCCAAAGCGGGGGGAACACTGAAGCTTTCTTT. Protein product: CASSQSGGNTEAFF.

This rearrangement joins TRBV5-4 to TRBJ1-4; 7 bases align to TRBD1. The CDR3 contains 14 residues. The J segment lost 10 bases and the V segment lost 4 bases, leaving 10 bases of the junction unmatched. Germline CDR1 reads SGHNT; CDR2 reads YYREEE (reference sequence). For the CDR3, the DNA is TGTGCCAGCAGCCCCGAGGGGGCGAAAGGAAAACTGTTTTTT. Its translation is CASSPEGAKGKLFF.

This rearrangement joins TRBV29-1 to TRBJ2-7; TRBD1 might be the D (6 bases). V was shortened by 7 bases and J by 2 bases, with 12 bases between the two germline ends. The CDR3 consists of 12 residues. The germline gives CDR1 SQVTM, CDR2 ANQGSEA. CDR3 nucleotide sequence: TGCAGCGGACAGGACGGTCCCTACGAGCAGTACTTC. Its protein product is CSGQDGPYEQYF.

This rearrangement joins TRBV5-1 to TRBJ2-3; 8 nucleotides agree with TRBD2. The germline V gene encodes CDR1 SGHRS and CDR2 YFSETQ. The CDR3 consists of 16 residues. The trim removed 5 bases at V and 0 bases at J, leaving 8 bases unmatched. CDR3 in DNA: TGCGCCAGCAGGGCCAGGCCTAGCGGGAGCACAGATACGCAGTATTTT. Its translation is CASRARPSGSTDTQYF. Full variable domain (missing parts from reference TRBV5-1 and TRBJ2-3): KAGVTQTPRYLIKTRGQQVTLSCSPISGHRSVSWYQQTPGQGLQFLFEYFSETQRNKGNFPGRFSGRQFSNSRSEMNVSTLELGDSALYLCASRARPSGSTDTQYFGPGTRLTVL.

This chain connects TRBV28 to TRBJ2-1, with D perhaps matching TRBD1 (7 bases). CDR3 size: 12 residues. From germline, CDR1 is MDHEN and CDR2 SYDVKM. The V gene lost 6 bases and the J gene lost 7 bases, with 10 bases spanning the gap. As DNA, the CDR3 is TGTGCCAGCAGGACAGGGAGGAATGAGCAGTTCTTC. This codes for CASRTGRNEQFF.

The V and J genes are TRBV7-2 and TRBJ2-2, with D tentatively TRBD2 (6 bases). V shed 3 bases and J shed 2 bases, with 13 bases lying between them. Germline CDR1 and CDR2: SGHTA and FQGNSA. The CDR3 has 16 amino acids. The DNA for the CDR3 is TGTGCCAGCAGCTTGTTATCAGGGACTAACACCGGGGAGCTGTTTTTT. Protein sequence: CASSLLSGTNTGELFF.

V is TRBV6-6 and J is TRBJ1-3; a weak D match, TRBD1 (5 bases). With 5 bases removed from V and 6 bases from J, the gap between germline ends came to 14 bases. Per the germline V gene, CDR1 is MNHNY and CDR2 is SVGAGI (reference sequence). This CDR3 is 14 amino acids long. This chain's CDR3 is CASSPGSRENTIYF. Written as DNA, the CDR3 is TGTGCCAGCAGTCCAGGGTCCAGGGAAAACACCATATATTTT.

The chain is built from TRBV5-1 and TRBJ1-1, with 7 bases identical to TRBD1. Losses at the gene ends were 0 bases for V and 5 bases for J; bases not matched to a gene: 4. Germline loops: CDR1 SGHRS, CDR2 YFSETQ. The CDR3 extends over 14 amino acids. The CDR3: CASSLERGQTEAFF. In DNA form, the CDR3 reads TGCGCCAGCAGCTTGGAAAGGGGGCAGACTGAAGCTTTCTTT.

This clone was recorded once. This chain uses TRBV12-5 with TRBJ1-1, with D hard to call. Germline V gene sequence: CDR1 LGHNT, CDR2 FRNRAP. V lost 0 bases and J lost 6, with 11 bases in between. This CDR3 contains 14 residues. CDR3 DNA: TGTGCTAGTGGTTTGGTAAGGATGGAGCCTGAAGCTTTCTTT. Translating gives CASGLVRMEPEAFF.

The chain links TRBV7-3 to TRBJ2-7; 9 bases fit TRBD2. The CDR3 length is 13 residues. Germline CDR1 is SGHTA and CDR2 is FQGTGA. Trimming at V came to 6 bases and at J to 3 bases, leaving 3 bases not matched to a gene. CDR3: CASRWREGYEQYF. The CDR3, as DNA: TGTGCCAGCAGATGGCGGGAGGGCTACGAGCAGTACTTC.

The genes are TRBV6-5 and TRBJ1-1; D is perhaps TRBD1 (6 bases). V gave up 2 bases and J gave up 6 bases, with 10 bases separating them. Looked up from germline, CDR1 is MNHEY and CDR2 is SVGAGI. This CDR3 has 13 amino acids. The CDR3 region is CASSYETGSEAFF. The DNA of the CDR3 is TGTGCCAGCAGTTACGAAACAGGGTCTGAAGCTTTCTTT.

This clone was found once. The chain has TRBV3-1 (or the pseudogene TRBV3-2) and TRBJ1-2, with D possibly being TRBD1 (5 bases). The germline CDR1 and CDR2 sequences are LGHDT and YNNKEL (reference sequence). The CDR3 contains 11 residues. The V end lost 5 bases, the J end lost 8 bases, and 9 bases lay between the germline ends. This CDR3 is CASSGGHGYTF. CDR3 coding DNA: TGTGCCAGCAGCGGTGGACACGGCTACACCTTC.

The chain employs TRBV7-3 and TRBJ2-1, with a tentative D call TRBD1 (6 bases). The CDR3 loop spans 15 amino acids. The V end was cut by 2 bases, the J end by 6 bases, with 14 bases between. The V gene's germline CDR1 is SGHTA and CDR2 FQGTGA. CDR3 nucleotides: TGTGCCAGCAGCTTAGGGGGACATGCTTCCAATGAGCAGTTCTTC. As protein: CASSLGGHASNEQFF.

This chain uses TRBV7-3 with TRBJ2-1; D call uncertain. The ends were cut back, 2 bases at V and 6 bases at J, with 8 bases in the middle. Germline CDR1 and CDR2: SGHTA and FQGTGA. The CDR3 has 13 residues. CDR3 amino acids: CASSLGPPNEQFF. In DNA form, the CDR3 reads TGTGCCAGCAGCTTAGGCCCCCCCAATGAGCAGTTCTTC.